This entry is about one T cell receptor (beta chain). Its antigen specificity is not known. It has no much larger one-base neighbor in the sample; base qualities were not kept. Reading the germline V gene (reference sequence) gives CDR1 SSHAT and CDR2 FNYEAQ. From cysteine to phenylalanine, the CDR3 is 15 amino acids long. Only the CDR3 region is kept as DNA, spanning 45 bases read in frame from base 1. V and J are trimmed by 1 base and 0 bases, and the gene matches miss 0 bases of the junction. TCRbeta CDR3 regions were amplified from genomic DNA using the immunoSEQ Assay, a bias-controlled multiplex PCR. Per the authors' processing: The number of nucleated cells in each sample was estimated from the amplification of reference gene primers within the assay. To quantify the absolute abundance of each unique TCRbeta CDR3 rearrangement, sequence reads were collapsed and filtered. For each sample, productive Simpson clonality was calculated as the square root of Simpson's diversity index across productive rearrangements. Entries here come from immuneACCESS through TCRdb and include only in-frame sequences with V and J called. Some clones fail to appear in such tables; in the studies checked, an unresolved V gene covers under half of the shortfall, and the cause of the remainder is unknown. For V, J and clone size, that table is used; D and trimming come from the DNA. In all, the sample holds roughly 480,000 clones, and 75% to 90% of those were seen once. Clones ranked in the top ten supply around 0.9% of the sample.

This sample was taken from a study of blood T cell repertoires in COVID-19 (dated by TCRdb to the early 2020s). About the investigation overall: Collaborator samples came from the United States, Italy and Spain and covered acute and convalescent phases of COVID-19. The material from the prospective study consisted of cDNA or gDNA derived from T cells, B-cell-depleted T cells, or PBMCs. The dataset comprised deeply sampled blood TCRbeta repertoires from subjects exposed to, actively infected with, or recovered from COVID-19. The repertoires were made available in a free public database intended to serve as a resource for research on the immune response to SARS-CoV-2. The samples were drawn from the first 160 participants of the ongoing ImmuneRACE study and from more than 1,000 subjects provided by 6 global collaborators. The sample metadata nearly always contained a de-identified subject ID, COVID-19 status, age in years and sex. Where HLA class I and class II types were available, the types were taken from metadata supplied by the sample provider, not from assay-based typing.

In Seattle, one collaborating source enrolled patients while the infection was active and tracked those patients longitudinally over the course of disease. Collaborating institutions collected whole blood in K2EDTA tubes following their own protocols. Collaborator samples were shipped for TCRbeta analysis as frozen whole blood, isolated PBMCs, or DNA extracted from either sample type. Summary of the overall study and its limitations: The quantity of clinical and demographic metadata differed by source and by participant and was supplied without curation.

Specimen: peripheral blood. The TCR sequence derives from a man aged 18 to 29 with COVID-19, enrolled during active disease. Rearrangement joined TRBV7-7 to TRBJ1-3, and 7 junctional nucleotides match TRBD1. The CDR3 amino acid sequence is: CASSLGQGSGNTIYF. The nucleotides are TGTGCCAGCAGCTTAGGACAGGGCTCTGGAAACACCATATATTTT. Joined to the reference TRBV7-7 and TRBJ1-3 proteins, this CDR3 gives the full variable domain: GAGVSQSPRYKVTKRGQDVTLRCDPISSHATLYWYQQALGQGPEFLTYFNYEAQPDKSGLPSDRFSAERPEGSISTLTIQRTEQRDSAMYRCASSLGQGSGNTIYFGEGSWLTVV.